The 3 T cell receptor beta chains reported below all come from one sample, sequenced in a study of blood T cells in healthy people across ages. A J-beta primer mix and a sample-barcoded 5' primer were used in a second PCR of about 7 to 12 cycles. TCRdb passed the 5' RACE reads through MiXCR, listing each CDR3 protein once. The data show 900,000 to 950,000 distinct CDR3 sequences, with almost 30% seen just once and around 9.6% held by the top ten. These same data were also listed under a study on T cells of mothers and their children.

Sequenced sample: blood. The receptors were gathered from a middle-aged woman in good health.

The V and J genes are TRBV18 and TRBJ1-6; tentatively, D is TRBD1 (5 bases). The germline gives CDR1 KGHSH, CDR2 LQKENI. V was trimmed by 1 base and J by 0 bases, leaving 16 bases between them. The CDR3 runs 19 residues. This CDR3 reads CASSPLRAGPSSYNSPLHF. For the CDR3, the DNA is TGTGCCAGCTCACCACTGAGGGCAGGGCCAAGCTCCTATAATTCACCCCTCCACTTT.

This clonotype has just a few counts. CDR3 sequence reads: CSASDRAYGYTF. The CDR3 DNA is TGCAGTGCGTCCGACAGGGCCTATGGCTACACCTTC. The chain uses TRBV20-1 and TRBJ1-2; 7 positions match TRBD1. Germline trimming cut 6 bases from V and 4 bases from J; bases unmatched to any gene: 5. The CDR3 runs 12 residues. Germline CDR1 reads DFQATT; CDR2 reads SNEGSKA (reference sequence).

Points on this clonotype: This sequence may be a read error, since a much larger clone differs from it by one base. V usage is TRBV4-1 and J usage is TRBJ2-5; a possible D gene is TRBD1 (5 bases). Germline V gene data show CDR1 as MGHRA and CDR2 as YSYEKL. V was cut by 6 bases and J by 1 base, with 15 bases left in between. The CDR3 consists of 15 residues. The CDR3 region has the DNA TGCGCCAGCAGTTCCGCAGGGTCTGCCCAAGAGACCCAGTACTTC. Residues: CASSSAGSAQETQYF.